This TCR beta chain is from a study of shared clonotypes between healthy human individuals. The repertoire was sequenced with immunoSEQ multiplex PCR; TCRdb's copy has only in-frame clones and lacks some. The sample lists about 490,000 clones; less than 80% were seen once. V was pared by 5 bases and J by 7 bases, with 6 bases of the junction left unmatched. This CDR3 has 15 amino acids. The germline CDR1 and CDR2 sequences are SEHNR and FQNEAQ (reference sequence). In this sample, this clone turned up once. It is likely a read error: a sequence one base away is far more abundant. Other DNA sequences in this specimen translate into the identical CDR3.

The specimen was PBMCs. The chain links TRBV7-9 to TRBJ2-1; 12 nucleotides line up with TRBD2. This TCR was recovered from a woman between 40 and 55 years old in good health. Some clones in this sample may be carry-over from other donors' samples. In nucleotides, the CDR3 is TGTGCCAGCAGCCCTCGTACTAGCGGGAGGAATGAGCAGTTCTTC. It translates to CASSPRTSGRNEQFF.